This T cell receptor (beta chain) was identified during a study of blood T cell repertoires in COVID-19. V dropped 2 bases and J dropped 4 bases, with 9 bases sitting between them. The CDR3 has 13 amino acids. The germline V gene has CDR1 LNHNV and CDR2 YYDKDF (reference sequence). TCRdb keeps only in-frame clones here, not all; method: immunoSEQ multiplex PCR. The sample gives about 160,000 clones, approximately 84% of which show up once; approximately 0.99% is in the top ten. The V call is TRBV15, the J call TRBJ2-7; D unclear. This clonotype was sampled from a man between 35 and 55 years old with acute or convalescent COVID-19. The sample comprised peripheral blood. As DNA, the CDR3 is TGTGCCACCAGCAGACCCCCCAGATACGAGCAGTACTTC. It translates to CATSRPPRYEQYF.